This is a list of T cell receptor beta chains from one sample in a study of shared clonotypes between healthy human individuals. Measured with immunoSEQ multiplex PCR; TCRdb has only the in-frame clones, and not every one. This table has around 2,000,000 clones, around 96% appearing once. Source material: naive CD8+ T cells sorted from blood. The receptor source for this set is a man between 18 and 29 years old in good health. The CDR3 runs from the conserved cysteine through the conserved F or W. The D gene is left open where the match is weak. Clone size, where shown, is once, few, many, or a class for clones that have expanded.

d_call j_call clone_size v_call cdr3_nt cdr3_aa
NA TRBJ2-7 NA TRBV30 TGTGCCTGGGGAGTGGGGACCTACGAGCAGTACTTC CAWGVGTYEQYF
TRBD1 TRBJ2-7 NA TRBV27 TGTGCCAGCAGTTTCCCCGTCCGGGACAGGCCCTACGAGCAGTACTTC CASSFPVRDRPYEQYF
NA TRBJ2-3 once TRBV13 TGTGCCAGCAGCCAGACCCTTGGGGATACGCAGTATTTT CASSQTLGDTQYF
NA TRBJ2-5 NA TRBV2 TGTGCCAGCAGTGAAGTTGGGACATCGGGCGGAGAGACCCAGTACTTC CASSEVGTSGGETQYF
TRBD1 TRBJ2-3 NA TRBV6-1 TGTGCCAGCAGCCAAGGACAGGGGGCCACAGATACGCAGTATTTT CASSQGQGATDTQYF
NA TRBJ1-1 NA TRBV21-1 TGTGCCAGCAGCAAGGGACAGAACACTGAAGCTTTCTTT CASSKGQNTEAFF
NA TRBJ1-5 NA TRBV2 TGTGCCAGCAGTGAAGCGCAGATGGGCGGGCGGGGTGGCAATCAGCCCCAGCATTTT CASSEAQMGGRGGNQPQHF
NA TRBJ1-5 NA TRBV6-5 TGTGCCAGCAGTTACCGTGGACCCAATCAGCCCCAGCATTTT CASSYRGPNQPQHF
TRBD1 TRBJ1-2 NA TRBV6-1 TGTGCCAGCAGTGCACAGGGGATGGATGGCTACACCTTC CASSAQGMDGYTF
NA TRBJ1-1 once TRBV30 TGTGCCTGGAGGGAGTCTGGGGGCGAAGCCCTCCCGGCAGCTTTCTTT CAWRESGGEALPAAFF
NA TRBJ2-7 NA TRBV6-6 TGTGCCAGCAGCGATCTCCGGGACACCTACGAGCAGTACTTC CASSDLRDTYEQYF
NA TRBJ2-2 NA TRBV30 TGTGCCTGGGCTGGCCCGAACACCGGGGAGCTGTTTTTT CAWAGPNTGELFF
NA TRBJ2-1 once TRBV6-6 TGTGCCAGCTCAACAGCGGATGAGCAGTTCTTC CASSTADEQFF
NA TRBJ1-4 NA TRBV5-5 TGTGCCAGCAGCTTACGCGGATATAATGAAAAACTGTTTTTT CASSLRGYNEKLFF
TRBD1 TRBJ2-2 NA TRBV9 TGTGCCAGCGGACCGAGACAGGGAGACACCGGGGAGCTGTTTTTT CASGPRQGDTGELFF
TRBD1 TRBJ2-4 NA TRBV29-1 TGCAGCGTTGAAGAGGACAGGGATGCAAACATTCAGTACTTC CSVEEDRDANIQYF
TRBD2 TRBJ2-7 NA TRBV7-9 TGTGCCAGCAGCCAGGGGACTAGCGGGCTTTACGAGCAGTACTTC CASSQGTSGLYEQYF
NA TRBJ2-7 NA TRBV27 TGTGCCAGCAGTTTATCCCCGGGGACATACTCCTACGAGCAGTACTTC CASSLSPGTYSYEQYF
NA TRBJ2-1 NA TRBV5-6 TGTGCCAGCAGCTTGGGCGACGCACCGGAGCAGTTCTTC CASSLGDAPEQFF
NA TRBJ2-3 NA TRBV7-6 TGTGCCAGCAGCCCGAGCGGCGGGGCAGATACGCAGTATTTT CASSPSGGADTQYF
TRBD1 TRBJ2-7 few TRBV5-1 TGCGCCAGCGGGACAGGGAACGAGCAGTACTTC CASGTGNEQYF
NA TRBJ2-7 NA TRBV6-1 TGTGCCAGCAGTGAAGCGGGAACAGTCTTCGAGCAGTACTTC CASSEAGTVFEQYF
NA TRBJ1-6 NA TRBV7-9 TGTGCCAGCAGCTTAGCAATTGGGGCAAATTCACCCCTCCACTTT CASSLAIGANSPLHF
NA TRBJ2-3 once TRBV7-9 TGTGCCAGCAGCGGCAGGGGCTACACAGATACGCAGTATTTT CASSGRGYTDTQYF
TRBD1 TRBJ2-7 NA TRBV5-1 TGCGCCAGCAGCTTGACCGGGACAGGGGCCTACGAGCAGTACTTC CASSLTGTGAYEQYF
NA TRBJ2-7 NA TRBV7-9 TGTGCCAGCAGCAAGGGATCGCTCTACGAGCAGTACTTC CASSKGSLYEQYF
NA TRBJ2-7 NA TRBV19 TGTGCCAGTAGTATAGGCCAGGGACTTTTCTACGAGCAGTACTTC CASSIGQGLFYEQYF
NA TRBJ2-1 NA TRBV19 TGTGCCAGTAGTGCGGAACTAGTCTTCAGGGAGCAGTTCTTC CASSAELVFREQFF
NA TRBJ2-1 NA TRBV6-5 TGTGCCAGCAGTTACTCGACGGGGGACTCCTACAATGAGCAGTTCTTC CASSYSTGDSYNEQFF
NA TRBJ2-2 NA TRBV19 TGTGCCAGTAGGGGGAGAAGTTTTTCGGACACCGGGGAGCTGTTTTTT CASRGRSFSDTGELFF
TRBD2 TRBJ2-5 NA TRBV13 TGTGCCAGCAGCTTAAGGCGGGGGTCCCAAGAGACCCAGTACTTC CASSLRRGSQETQYF
TRBD2 TRBJ2-7 NA TRBV28 TGTGCCAGCAGTTTATCTCAACTAGCGGGGGGCTACGAGCAGTACTTC CASSLSQLAGGYEQYF
NA TRBJ2-2 NA TRBV9 TGTGCCAGCAGCGTAAAATCCGATTGGGAGACCGGGGAGCTGTTTTTT CASSVKSDWETGELFF
NA TRBJ2-7 NA TRBV5-6 TGTGCCAGCAGCGCCGGGACCCCCTACGAGCAGTACTTC CASSAGTPYEQYF
NA TRBJ1-5 NA TRBV6-6 TGTGCCAGCAGCCTCATCAGGGGAGAACATCAGCCCCAGCATTTT CASSLIRGEHQPQHF
NA TRBJ1-2 NA TRBV5-6 TGTGCCAGCAGCTTGGAAGCCTATGGCTACACCTTC CASSLEAYGYTF
NA TRBJ2-2 NA TRBV2 TGTGCCAGCAGTGGAGACCCGGGCGAGAACACCGGGGAGCTGTTTTTT CASSGDPGENTGELFF
NA TRBJ2-7 once TRBV11-2 TGTGCCAGCAGCTTAGACGTGGGGCCCGAGCAGTACTTC CASSLDVGPEQYF
TRBD1 TRBJ2-7 NA TRBV5-1 TGCGCCAGCAGCTTGAGCCAGGGGGTAACCTACGAGCAGTACTTC CASSLSQGVTYEQYF
TRBD1 TRBJ2-5 once TRBV25-1 TGTGCCAGCGGGGGGGACAGGGGGCAATTGGAGACCCAGTACTTC CASGGDRGQLETQYF
NA TRBJ2-2 NA TRBV5-6 TGTGCCAGCAGCTTCGACAGGCTCCTGAGCACCGGGGAGCTGTTTTTT CASSFDRLLSTGELFF